Listed below are T cell receptor beta chains from one sample, sequenced in a study of T cells after yellow fever vaccination. One entry per CDR3 protein, called by TCRdb with MiXCR from the 5' RACE reads. Seen here are some 200,000 distinct CDR3 sequences, about 3% observed once, and the top ten hold around 3.3%. The sample here was CD4+ T cells sorted from PBMCs, taken 10 days after the yellow fever booster vaccination. All receptors come from a man aged 18-30 years who received the YFV17D yellow fever vaccine. Each CDR3 is given with its conserved first and last residue. D genes are given only for firm matches. Not every row has a clone size; where given, it reads once, few, many or a size class.

v_gene	j_gene	d_gene	len	abundance	CDR3aa	CDR3nt
TRBV10-3	TRBJ2-3	NA	12	few	CAIARDTDTQYF	TGTGCCATCGCCAGAGACACAGATACGCAGTATTTT
TRBV12-3/TRBV12-4	TRBJ1-5	NA	15	few	CASSLRGGRNQPQHF	TGTGCCAGCAGTTTGCGAGGGGGAAGAAATCAGCCCCAGCATTTT
TRBV2	TRBJ1-2	NA	17	few	CASSERRQPPTNYGYTF	TGTGCCAGCAGTGAGCGGAGGCAGCCCCCGACTAACTATGGCTACACCTTC
TRBV5-1	TRBJ1-5	NA	15	NA	CASSLESFSNQPQHF	TGCGCCAGCAGCTTAGAGAGTTTTAGCAATCAGCCCCAGCATTTT
TRBV4-3	TRBJ2-3	TRBD2	17	many	CASSQAQLAGGQDTQYF	TGCGCCAGCAGCCAGGCCCAACTAGCGGGGGGGCAAGATACGCAGTATTTT
TRBV5-1	TRBJ1-2	NA	13	many	CASTWGYDYGYTF	TGCGCCAGCACCTGGGGGTATGACTATGGCTACACCTTC
TRBV3-2	TRBJ1-1	NA	8	many	CASKGAFF	TGTGCCAGCAAGGGGGCTTTCTTT
TRBV2	TRBJ1-2	NA	14	once	CASSEVGASLGYTF	TGTGCCAGCAGTGAAGTCGGGGCTTCCCTGGGCTACACCTTC
TRBV2	TRBJ2-2	NA	14	NA	CASSDGRGSGELFF	TGTGCCAGCAGTGATGGCAGGGGTTCCGGGGAGCTGTTTTTT
TRBV28	TRBJ1-2	NA	13	many	CASRMTDNYGYTF	TGTGCCAGCAGGATGACGGATAACTATGGCTACACCTTC
TRBV5-6	TRBJ1-1	NA	12	NA	CASSFQKTHAFF	TGTGCCAGCAGCTTTCAAAAGACTCACGCTTTCTTT
TRBV6-2/TRBV6-3	TRBJ2-4	TRBD2	14	many	CASISGGAGGIQYF	TGTGCCAGCATAAGCGGGGGGGCAGGGGGCATTCAGTACTTC
TRBV5-6	TRBJ1-1	TRBD1	14	many	CASSLGTTGGAAFF	TGTGCCAGCAGCTTGGGAACGACAGGGGGCGCCGCTTTCTTT
TRBV24-1	TRBJ2-1	TRBD2	16	few	CATSDARSGAYNEQFF	TGTGCCACCAGTGACGCCCGTAGCGGGGCGTACAATGAGCAGTTCTTC
TRBV7-9	TRBJ2-1	NA	13	many	CASSLGPLGEQFF	TGTGCCAGCAGCTTAGGTCCCCTTGGCGAGCAGTTCTTC
TRBV7-9	TRBJ1-4	TRBD1	14	few	CASSDRDRAGKLFF	TGTGCCAGCAGCGACCGGGACAGGGCCGGGAAACTGTTTTTT
TRBV5-1	TRBJ1-5	NA	15	many	CASSLRGEPNQPQHF	TGCGCCAGCAGCTTACGTGGCGAACCCAATCAGCCCCAGCATTTT
TRBV5-6	TRBJ1-2	TRBD1	14	few	CASSQGQRNYGYTF	TGTGCCAGCAGCCAGGGACAGCGTAACTATGGCTACACCTTC
TRBV7-9	TRBJ1-3	TRBD1	16	NA	CASSLGDRALGNTIYF	TGTGCCAGCAGCTTAGGAGACAGGGCTTTGGGAAACACCATATATTTT
TRBV7-3	TRBJ1-2	NA	14	NA	CASSPGDSGYSYTF	TGTGCCAGCAGTCCCGGGGACTCCGGCTATTCCTACACCTTC
TRBV3-1	TRBJ2-1	TRBD2	16	many	CASSPSLAGGHTEQFF	TGTGCCAGCAGCCCCTCACTAGCGGGGGGGCATACGGAGCAGTTCTTC
TRBV2	TRBJ2-1	TRBD2	16	NA	CASRPLAGGSYNEQFF	TGTGCCAGCAGGCCGTTAGCGGGGGGCTCCTACAATGAGCAGTTCTTC
TRBV20-1	TRBJ2-3	NA	13	NA	CSARDPRKDTQYF	TGCAGTGCTAGAGATCCCCGGAAAGATACGCAGTATTTT
TRBV5-1	TRBJ2-3	NA	15	many	CASSLAGEGSNTQYF	TGCGCCAGCAGCTTGGCAGGAGAGGGAAGTAATACGCAGTATTTT
TRBV18	TRBJ2-7	NA	12	many	CASSPASYEQYF	TGTGCCAGCTCACCAGCGAGTTACGAGCAGTACTTC
TRBV12-3/TRBV12-4	TRBJ2-2	NA	16	many	CASSPRVVGDQRELFF	TGTGCCAGCAGTCCAAGAGTCGTGGGGGATCAAAGGGAGCTGTTTTTT
TRBV4-2	TRBJ2-3	TRBD2	21	once	CASSQDVPRAGGPLCTVTQYF	TGTGCCAGCAGCCAAGACGTCCCGAGAGCGGGGGGGCCTCTGTGCACAGTTACGCAGTATTTT
TRBV5-1	TRBJ2-2	TRBD2	15	many	CASSDGLVGSGELFF	TGCGCCAGCAGCGATGGACTAGTAGGATCCGGGGAGCTGTTTTTT
TRBV5-1	TRBJ1-5	TRBD1	17	few	CASSLEGATGAGQPQHF	TGCGCCAGCAGCTTGGAAGGGGCGACAGGGGCGGGACAGCCCCAGCATTTT
TRBV7-6	TRBJ2-1	TRBD1	19	many	CASSLARDRGRSPYNEQFF	TGTGCCAGCAGCTTAGCGAGGGACAGGGGGCGCAGCCCCTACAATGAGCAGTTCTTC
TRBV7-2	TRBJ2-2	NA	18	many	CASSLRAGTARVTGELFF	TGTGCCAGCAGCTTACGGGCGGGGACAGCTCGGGTCACCGGGGAGCTGTTTTTT
TRBV12-3/TRBV12-4	TRBJ2-3	TRBD2	16	many	CASSLSAGGVTDTQYF	TGTGCCAGCAGTTTATCTGCGGGGGGGGTCACAGATACGCAGTATTTT
TRBV20-1	TRBJ2-3	NA	14	few	CSARLRTGSVTQYF	TGCAGTGCTAGACTTAGAACAGGGAGCGTTACGCAGTATTTT
TRBV7-3	TRBJ2-7	NA	13	many	CASSSGSSYEQYF	TGTGCCAGCAGCTCCGGAAGCTCCTACGAGCAGTACTTC
TRBV7-2	TRBJ1-1	NA	14	many	CASSSGQLNTEAFF	TGTGCCAGCAGCTCCGGACAGTTGAACACTGAAGCTTTCTTT
TRBV7-3	TRBJ2-1	NA	15	NA	CASSLRVSSYNEQFF	TGTGCCAGCAGCCTCAGGGTGAGCTCCTACAATGAGCAGTTCTTC
TRBV19	TRBJ1-5	NA	14	NA	CASNKGYSNQPQHF	TGTGCCAGTAATAAGGGTTATAGCAATCAGCCCCAGCATTTT
TRBV27	TRBJ1-2	NA	16	few	CASSTMGTGLSLGYTF	TGTGCCAGCAGTACCATGGGAACAGGTCTGAGTCTTGGCTACACCTTC
TRBV6-5	TRBJ2-3	NA	12	many	CASRDAADTQYF	TGTGCCAGCAGGGACGCGGCAGATACGCAGTATTTT
TRBV18	TRBJ2-7	NA	16	few	CASSPDTGSRPYEQYF	TGTGCCAGCTCACCAGACACCGGGTCACGGCCCTACGAGCAGTACTTC
TRBV20-1	TRBJ2-6	NA	14	many	CSAIRTEGANVLTF	TGCAGTGCCATCCGGACAGAGGGGGCCAACGTCCTGACTTTC
TRBV10-3	TRBJ2-3	NA	13	many	CAARDLNTDTQYF	TGTGCCGCCCGGGACCTTAACACAGATACGCAGTATTTT
TRBV14	TRBJ2-1	NA	14	many	CASSPRLSYNEQFF	TGTGCCAGCAGCCCTCGTTTGTCCTACAATGAGCAGTTCTTC
TRBV20-1	TRBJ2-1	NA	11	few	CSASGASEQFF	TGCAGTGCTAGTGGGGCCTCTGAGCAGTTCTTC
TRBV12-3/TRBV12-4	TRBJ2-1	NA	16	few	CASRFAGTRASDEQFF	TGTGCCAGCAGATTCGCCGGGACACGGGCTTCCGATGAGCAGTTCTTC
TRBV11-1	TRBJ2-5	NA	14	few	CASSFQSPQETQYF	TGTGCCAGCAGCTTTCAGTCACCTCAAGAGACCCAGTACTTC
TRBV20-1	TRBJ1-3	NA	14	few	CSARDTVSGNTIYF	TGCAGTGCTAGAGATACCGTCTCTGGAAACACCATATATTTT
TRBV20-1	TRBJ1-5	NA	14	few	CSARVGAGNQPQHF	TGCAGTGCTAGAGTCGGGGCCGGCAATCAGCCCCAGCATTTT
TRBV7-2	TRBJ2-5	NA	11	medium-sized	CASSQRQTQYF	TGTGCCAGCAGCCAGCGGCAGACCCAGTACTTC
TRBV20-1	TRBJ1-5	NA	14	NA	CSALGRQLEQPQHF	TGCAGTGCCCTGGGAAGACAACTGGAACAGCCCCAGCATTTT
TRBV10-3	TRBJ1-2	TRBD1	15	NA	CAISESMQGAYGYTF	TGTGCCATCAGTGAGTCGATGCAGGGGGCCTATGGCTACACCTTC
TRBV12-3/TRBV12-4	TRBJ1-4	NA	16	few	CASSNRASAGNEKLFF	TGTGCCAGCAGTAACAGGGCGAGCGCGGGGAATGAAAAACTGTTTTTT
TRBV29-1	TRBJ2-2	TRBD2	14	many	CSVETSVNTGELFF	TGCAGCGTAGAGACTAGCGTAAACACCGGGGAGCTGTTTTTT
TRBV7-2	TRBJ2-1	TRBD2	14	NA	CASSFGGAGNEQFF	TGTGCCAGCAGCTTCGGGGGGGCAGGCAATGAGCAGTTCTTC
TRBV12-3/TRBV12-4	TRBJ1-6	NA	14	many	CASSLEVYNSPLHF	TGTGCCAGCAGTTTGGAGGTCTATAATTCACCCCTCCACTTT
TRBV12-3/TRBV12-4	TRBJ2-3	NA	15	few	CASSLARPSTDTQYF	TGTGCCAGCAGTTTGGCCAGGCCTAGCACAGATACGCAGTATTTT
TRBV7-6	TRBJ2-5	NA	15	many	CASSLAYRRVETQYF	TGTGCCAGCAGCTTAGCGTATCGTCGGGTGGAGACCCAGTACTTC
TRBV5-1	TRBJ2-5	TRBD2	15	NA	CASSLGGGRGETQYF	TGCGCCAGCAGCTTAGGCGGGGGGAGAGGAGAGACCCAGTACTTC
TRBV27	TRBJ2-5	TRBD1	15	few	CASSPMTGWGETQYF	TGTGCCAGCAGTCCTATGACAGGGTGGGGTGAGACCCAGTACTTC